This T cell receptor beta chain was documented in a study of cytomegalovirus exposure and HLA in healthy donors. Study-level results: Accurate HLA-A and HLA-B prediction from TCR beta sequences was reported for most subjects. HLA alleles were associated with some 17,000 TCR beta sequences in a later analysis at 0.05 false discovery rate.

PCR primers comprised 60 Vbeta and 13 Jbeta primers. The repertoire was sequenced with immunoSEQ multiplex PCR; TCRdb's copy has only in-frame clones and lacks some. Its clone listing holds 95,000 to 110,000 clones. To note about this clone: Its specificity is unknown.

Source material: PBMCs. The sequence derives from a middle-aged man in good health and CMV-seronegative.

CDR3 in DNA: TGTGCCAGCAGCTTGTCGGACAGGGGACGGAATTCACCCCTCCACTTT. As protein: CASSLSDRGRNSPLHF. J is TRBJ1-6 and V is TRBV5-6; 9 bases are shared with TRBD1. CDR3 length: 16 residues. CDR1 is SGHDT and CDR2 is YYEEEE in the germline V gene. Trimming took 1 base from V and 7 from J; bases not matched to a gene: 6.